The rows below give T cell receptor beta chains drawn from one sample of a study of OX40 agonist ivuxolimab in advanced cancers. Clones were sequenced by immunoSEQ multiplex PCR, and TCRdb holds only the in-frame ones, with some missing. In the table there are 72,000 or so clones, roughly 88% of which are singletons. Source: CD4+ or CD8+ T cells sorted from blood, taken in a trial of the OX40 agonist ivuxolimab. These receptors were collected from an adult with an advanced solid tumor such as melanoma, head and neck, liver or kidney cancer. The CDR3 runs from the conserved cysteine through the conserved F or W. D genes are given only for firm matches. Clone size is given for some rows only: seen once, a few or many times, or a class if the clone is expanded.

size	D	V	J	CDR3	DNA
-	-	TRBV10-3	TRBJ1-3	CAISGGTPTARGNTIYF	TGTGCCATCAGTGGAGGGACACCAACAGCTAGGGGAAACACCATATATTTT
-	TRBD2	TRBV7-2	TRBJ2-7	CASSPIAGGSYEQYF	TGTGCCAGCAGCCCTATAGCGGGAGGGTCCTACGAGCAGTACTTC
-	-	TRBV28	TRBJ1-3	CASTDFQGANTIYF	TGTGCCAGCACTGACTTCCAGGGTGCAAACACCATATATTTT
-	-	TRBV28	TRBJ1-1	CASRRGSGMNTEAFF	TGTGCCAGCCGAAGAGGTAGCGGGATGAACACTGAAGCTTTCTTT
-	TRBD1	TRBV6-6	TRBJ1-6	CASSYSQGQVQSPLHF	TGTGCCAGCAGTTACTCGCAAGGACAGGTCCAATCACCCCTCCACTTT
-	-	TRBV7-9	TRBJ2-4	CATGLGYF	TGTGCCACTGGACTGGGGTACTTC
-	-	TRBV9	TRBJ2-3	CASSAITGLATDTQYF	TGTGCCAGCAGCGCAATCACAGGGTTGGCCACAGATACGCAGTATTTT
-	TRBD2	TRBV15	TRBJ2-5	CATSITSAVYQETQYF	TGTGCCACCAGCATTACTAGCGCAGTGTACCAAGAGACCCAGTACTTC
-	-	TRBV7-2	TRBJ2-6	CASSHGSSGANVLTF	TGTGCCAGCAGCCACGGGAGCTCTGGGGCCAACGTCCTGACTTTC
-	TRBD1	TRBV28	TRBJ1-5	CASSTGTATKYSNQPQHF	TGTGCCAGCAGTACCGGGACAGCCACAAAATATAGCAATCAGCCCCAGCATTTT
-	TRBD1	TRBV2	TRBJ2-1	CASRGDRGNEQFF	TGTGCCAGCAGGGGGGACAGGGGCAATGAGCAGTTCTTC
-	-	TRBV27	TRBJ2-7	CASSLRETGPYEQYF	TGTGCCAGCAGTTTACGGGAGACAGGGCCCTACGAGCAGTACTTC
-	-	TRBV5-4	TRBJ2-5	CASSRSAATLNQETQYF	TGTGCCAGCAGCCGCTCGGCGGCAACCTTAAACCAAGAGACCCAGTACTTC
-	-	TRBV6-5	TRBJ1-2	CASSLDRGYGYTF	TGTGCCAGCAGTTTGGACAGAGGCTATGGCTACACCTTC
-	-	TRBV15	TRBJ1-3	CATSSYPGNTIYF	TGTGCCACCAGCAGCTACCCAGGAAACACCATATATTTT
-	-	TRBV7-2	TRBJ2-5	CASSFGRIQETQYF	TGTGCCAGCAGCTTCGGACGGATACAAGAGACCCAGTACTTC
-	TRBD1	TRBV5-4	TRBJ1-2	CASSPIGQGDGYTF	TGTGCCAGCAGCCCTATCGGACAGGGGGATGGCTACACCTTC
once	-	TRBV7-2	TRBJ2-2	CASSLAGNYPGELFF	TGTGCCAGCAGCTTGGCGGGAAATTATCCCGGGGAGCTGTTTTTT
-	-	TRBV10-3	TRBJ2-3	CASSSSGTDTQYF	TGTGCCAGTTCTAGCTCAGGCACAGATACGCAGTATTTT
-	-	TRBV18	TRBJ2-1	CASSPGWLRGDEQFF	TGTGCCAGCTCACCAGGGTGGCTAAGGGGTGATGAGCAGTTCTTC
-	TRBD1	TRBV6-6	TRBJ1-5	CASSPNGQGNQPQHF	TGTGCCAGCAGTCCGAATGGACAGGGAAATCAGCCCCAGCATTTT
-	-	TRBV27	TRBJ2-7	CASSLTSDTYEQYF	TGTGCCAGCAGTTTAACGTCAGATACATACGAGCAGTACTTC